One sample yielded the 25 T cell receptor beta chains listed below, sequenced in a study of technical replicates of blood from several donors. Repertoires were generated with immunoSEQ multiplex PCR, while TCRdb's copy carries only in-frame clones and drops some. Of 65,000 to 85,000 clones listed, 85% to 95% are singletons. The sequencing sample was made of T cells isolated from PBMCs. The receptors were sampled from a human donor in good health.

V and J are TRBV25-1 and TRBJ1-5; D remains ambiguous. Trimming left V 1 base short and J 2 bases short, with 6 bases between. Germline assignment: CDR1 MGHDK and CDR2 SYGVNS. The CDR3 covers 14 residues. The CDR3 coding sequence is TGTGCCAGCAGTGAATTGGGAGGCAATCAGCCCCAGCATTTT. Its translation is CASSELGGNQPQHF.

V gene TRBV2 combines with J gene TRBJ2-7; 8 bases align to TRBD1. The CDR3 spans 15 residues. Germline V gene data show CDR1 as SNHLY and CDR2 as FYNNEI. V was pared by 5 bases and J by 6 bases, with 12 bases of the junction left unmatched. CDR3: CASSYGQGLGREQYF. DNA of the CDR3: TGTGCCAGCAGTTACGGACAGGGTTTAGGGCGCGAGCAGTACTTC.

In nucleotides, the CDR3 is TGTGCCAGCAGCTTAGCTGGGAGGTCCACTAATGAAAAACTGTTTTTT. Translation gives CASSLAGRSTNEKLFF. The V and J genes are TRBV7-8 and TRBJ1-4; D is undetermined. V shed 0 bases and J shed 2 bases, with 10 bases lying between them. The CDR3 has 16 amino acids. Per germline, CDR1 SGHVS and CDR2 FQNEAQ.

V is TRBV5-6 and J is TRBJ2-3; 9 nucleotides agree with TRBD2. J was trimmed by 1 base and V by 0 bases; bases with no gene match: 12. Per germline, CDR1 SGHDT and CDR2 YYEEEE. This CDR3 is 19 amino acids long. The CDR3 reads CASSLAFWREGSGTDTQYF. The DNA for the CDR3 is TGTGCCAGCAGCTTGGCTTTTTGGCGGGAGGGCTCGGGCACAGATACGCAGTATTTT.

The chain recombines TRBV5-8 with TRBJ2-7; TRBD1 agrees at 10 bases. CDR1 and CDR2 (germline): SGHTS, YDEGEE. With 7 bases clipped from V and 5 bases from J, the junction kept 15 bases outside the gene matches. The CDR3 extends over 16 amino acids. CDR3 residues: CASLLWGDRGFDEQYF. CDR3 nucleotide sequence: TGTGCCAGCCTCCTGTGGGGGGACAGGGGTTTCGACGAGCAGTACTTC.

This rearrangement joins TRBV9 to TRBJ2-7; the match to TRBD2 covers 9 bases. Germline values: CDR1 SGDLS, CDR2 YYNGEE. Trimming took 2 bases from V and 3 from J; bases not matched to a gene: 9. The CDR3 length is 16 residues. CDR3 DNA: TGTGCCAGCAGCGTGGGGGGGGTAGCGGGAGTCTACGAGCAGTACTTC. Its protein is CASSVGGVAGVYEQYF.

The chain employs TRBV6-5 and TRBJ2-7; the D gene is possibly TRBD1 (7 bases). The CDR3 sequence is 15 residues long. The germline V and J ends were trimmed by 2 bases and 2 bases, with 13 bases remaining between them. CDR1 MNHEY and CDR2 SVGAGI come from the germline V gene. DNA for the CDR3: TGTGCCAGCAGTTACATGGCAGGGGGGCCCTACGAGCAGTACTTC. Its protein product is CASSYMAGGPYEQYF.

The rearrangement joins TRBV28 to TRBJ2-7; tentatively, D is TRBD1 (5 bases). Germline V gene lookup returns CDR1 MDHEN and CDR2 SYDVKM. The ends were cut back, 7 bases at V and 2 bases at J, with 15 bases in the middle. The length of the CDR3 is 14 residues. CDR3 residues: CASTLPTATYEQYF. In nucleotides, the CDR3 is TGTGCCAGCACCTTACCGACAGCTACCTACGAGCAGTACTTC.

This sequence joins TRBV28 and TRBJ1-5; D call uncertain. Germline V CDR1 and CDR2: MDHEN, SYDVKM. CDR3 length equals 13 residues. Trimming left V 4 bases short and J 3 bases short, with 7 bases between. As DNA, the CDR3 is TGTGCCAGCAGTTGGGCAGCCAATCAGCCCCAGCATTTT. It translates to CASSWAANQPQHF.

The table lists this clone with a count of one. This chain connects TRBV7-2 to TRBJ2-3, with TRBD2 identical over 7 bases. V dropped 4 bases and J dropped 1; count of bases not matched to a gene: 5. The CDR3 is 15 amino acids. Germline CDR1 reads SGHTA; CDR2 reads FQGNSA. The CDR3: CASSSGTTGTDTQYF. The CDR3 DNA reads TGTGCCAGCAGCTCCGGGACTACCGGCACAGATACGCAGTATTTT. The complete variable domain, with remaining parts taken from reference TRBV7-2 and TRBJ2-3, reads GAGVSQSPSNKVTEKGKDVELRCDPISGHTALYWYRQSLGQGLEFLIYFQGNSAPDKSGLPSDRFSAERTGGSVSTLTIQRTQQEDSAVYLCASSSGTTGTDTQYFGPGTRLTVL.

The chain links TRBV7-3 to TRBJ2-7; 9 nucleotides line up with TRBD1. CDR3 size: 12 residues. Germline CDR1 and CDR2: SGHTA and FQGTGA. The junction had 2 bases not matched to a gene; V was cut back by 5 bases and J by 6 bases. The CDR3 bases are TGTGCCAGCAGCCTGACAGGGGGCGAGCAGTACTTC. Encoded protein: CASSLTGGEQYF.

This sequence joins TRBV4-1 and TRBJ2-1; 7 bases are a match to TRBD2. CDR1 and CDR2 from the germline V gene are MGHRA and YSYEKL. The CDR3 consists of 16 residues. Trimming took 1 base from V and 5 from J; bases not matched to a gene: 8. This CDR3 reads CASSQVASGKNNEQFF. DNA for the CDR3: TGCGCCAGCAGCCAAGTTGCTAGCGGAAAGAACAATGAGCAGTTCTTC.

The chain is built from TRBV11-2 and TRBJ2-7, with D maybe TRBD2 (5 bases). Germline loops: CDR1 SGHAT, CDR2 FQNNGV. The V and J ends lost 7 bases and 2 bases respectively, with 18 bases between them. This CDR3 contains 15 residues. The CDR3 here is CASNGEGGWAYEQYF. As DNA, the CDR3 is TGTGCCAGCAACGGAGAAGGAGGATGGGCCTACGAGCAGTACTTC.

The chain employs TRBV4-1 and TRBJ1-2; D is unresolved. There are 15 residues in the CDR3. V gave up 0 bases and J gave up 3 bases, with 11 bases separating them. CDR1 and CDR2 (germline): MGHRA, YSYEKL. CDR3 nucleotides: TGCGCCAGCAGCCAAGATTTTAGTATCGACTATGGCTACACCTTC. It translates to CASSQDFSIDYGYTF.

The chain has TRBV19 and TRBJ1-4, with D uncertain. Germline CDR1 is LNHDA and CDR2 is SQIVND (reference sequence). Trimming left V 8 bases short and J 4 bases short, with 17 bases between. This CDR3 comprises 15 residues. The CDR3 is CASFPTAAFNEKLFF. CDR3 sequence (DNA): TGTGCCAGTTTCCCCACAGCAGCTTTTAATGAAAAACTGTTTTTT.

This clone was observed a few times. J is TRBJ2-3 and V is TRBV4-1, with D possibly matching TRBD2 (5 bases). This CDR3 has 16 amino acids. Germline V gene lookup returns CDR1 MGHRA and CDR2 YSYEKL. V lost 0 bases and J lost 2, with 12 bases in between. CDR3 DNA: TGCGCCAGCAGCCAAGATCGTCAGACTATCACAGATACGCAGTATTTT. This encodes CASSQDRQTITDTQYF.

The chain uses TRBV5-1 and TRBJ1-3; weak D call: TRBD1 (5 bases). V shed 0 bases and J shed 4 bases, with 14 bases lying between them. CDR1 and CDR2 (germline): SGHRS, YFSETQ. This CDR3 spans 16 amino acids. The CDR3 sequence: CASSLAPGLGGNTIYF. The CDR3 DNA is TGCGCCAGCAGCTTGGCCCCAGGGCTGGGAGGAAACACCATATATTTT.

The rearrangement uses TRBV7-2 and TRBJ1-5, with 7 nucleotides matching TRBD1. J gave up 7 bases and V 7 bases, and 7 bases lay outside the gene matches. This CDR3 comprises 13 residues. Germline V gene data show CDR1 as SGHTA and CDR2 as FQGNSA. The DNA of the CDR3 is TGTGCCAGCACCAGGAACAGGGGCCAGCCCCAGCATTTT. Translation gives CASTRNRGQPQHF.

In its sample, this clone was seen once. The chain joins TRBV29-1 to TRBJ2-3, with TRBD2 matching 11 bases. The CDR3 covers 13 residues. CDR1 and CDR2 from the germline V gene are SQVTM and ANQGSEA. CDR3 sequence: CSYGTSGGDTQYF. The CDR3 DNA reads as TGCAGTTACGGGACTAGCGGCGGCGATACGCAGTATTTT.

The chain has TRBV28 and TRBJ1-2; D not resolved. The CDR3 is 16 residues long. Trimming pared 2 bases from V and 4 bases from J, leaving 17 bases between. In germline, CDR1 is MDHEN, CDR2 SYDVKM. The CDR3 DNA reads as TGTGCCAGCAGTTTAGTCACCTGGAATCGGGGCTATGGCTACACCTTC. It specifies CASSLVTWNRGYGYTF.

The CDR3 DNA reads TGTGCCAGCCCCATAGGAGGGGTTCTCACAGATACGCAGTATTTT. Translating it yields CASPIGGVLTDTQYF. The chain uses TRBV2 and TRBJ2-3, with D perhaps matching TRBD2 (6 bases). V lost 8 bases, J lost 2 bases, and 17 bases lay in between. The germline V gene has CDR1 SNHLY and CDR2 FYNNEI. The CDR3 loop spans 15 amino acids.

V usage is TRBV7-9 and J usage is TRBJ2-7; TRBD2 is a possible D gene (5 bases). V was trimmed by 4 bases and J by 0 bases, leaving 10 bases between them. The CDR3 consists of 14 residues. Germline V gene data show CDR1 as SEHNR and CDR2 as FQNEAQ (reference sequence). CDR3 sequence reads: CASSSPGISYEQYF. Here the CDR3 DNA reads TGTGCCAGCAGCTCCCCCGGGATCTCCTACGAGCAGTACTTC.

V is TRBV7-8 and J is TRBJ1-5, with D possibly TRBD1 on 5 matching bases. Trimming removed 6 bases at V and 2 bases at J, with 11 bases between. Germline V CDR1 and CDR2: SGHVS, FQNEAQ. The CDR3 spans 14 residues. The DNA of the CDR3 is TGTGCCAGCAGTCCAGGGTTGGGCAATCAGCCCCAGCATTTT. This gives the protein CASSPGLGNQPQHF.

This clone was observed once. The V call is TRBV9, the J call TRBJ2-3; TRBD2 matches at 7 bases. CDR3 length: 15 residues. Trimming at V came to 4 bases and at J to 2 bases, leaving 7 bases not matched to a gene. The V gene's germline CDR1 is SGDLS and CDR2 YYNGEE. The CDR3 nucleotides read TGTGCCAGCAGCTGGGACTACCAAGACACAGATACGCAGTATTTT. Protein product: CASSWDYQDTDTQYF.

The J gene is TRBJ2-7, the V gene TRBV18; 10 nucleotides align to TRBD1. The CDR3 is 16 amino acids. Germline V CDR1 and CDR2: KGHSH, LQKENI. The V gene end was trimmed by 3 bases and the J gene end by 0 bases; junction bases not matched to a gene: 5. The CDR3 DNA is TGTGCCAGCTCACCTCGCCGGGACAGGGGCTCCTACGAGCAGTACTTC. It translates to CASSPRRDRGSYEQYF.